The rows below give T cell receptor beta chains drawn from one sample of a study of cytomegalovirus exposure and HLA in healthy donors. The assay was immunoSEQ multiplex PCR, and TCRdb's table has in-frame clones only and misses some. The sample has 150,000 to 200,000 clones, about four fifths seen once; the top ten hold 2.4%. Sequenced sample: PBMCs. These receptors came from a male donor in good health and CMV-seronegative. Each CDR3 is given with its conserved first and last residue. The D gene is left open where the match is weak. Clone size appears in some rows only: once, few, many, or a class for an expanded clone.

few,TRBJ2-7,TRBV7-2,.,CASSLDRTRRGEQYF,TGTGCCAGCAGCTTAGACCGTACCCGGAGGGGCGAGCAGTACTTC
.,TRBJ2-7,TRBV29-1,.,CSVDAGGEQYF,TGCAGCGTTGATGCAGGAGGCGAGCAGTACTTC
.,TRBJ2-7,TRBV9,TRBD2,CASSETSGGYEQYF,TGTGCCAGCAGCGAGACTAGCGGGGGCTACGAGCAGTACTTC
few,TRBJ2-1,TRBV7-3,.,CASSAKTGLYNEQFF,TGTGCCAGCAGCGCAAAGACCGGACTGTACAATGAGCAGTTCTTC
.,TRBJ2-6,TRBV5-4,.,CASSLDAGSGANVLTF,TGTGCCAGCAGCTTGGATGCGGGCTCTGGGGCCAACGTCCTGACTTTC
.,TRBJ2-3,TRBV5-4,TRBD2,CASSLPIAGGPTDTQYF,TGTGCCAGCAGCTTACCTATAGCGGGGGGGCCGACAGATACGCAGTATTTT
once,TRBJ2-7,TRBV7-9,.,CASSRSYEQYF,TGTGCCAGCAGCCGTTCCTACGAGCAGTACTTC
.,TRBJ2-1,TRBV4-3,.,CASSDVTGRYNEQFF,TGCGCCAGCAGCGACGTAACCGGGAGATACAATGAGCAGTTCTTC
few,TRBJ2-3,TRBV4-2,TRBD1,CASSQDEGQGADTQYF,TGTGCCAGCAGCCAAGATGAGGGACAGGGGGCAGATACGCAGTATTTT
.,TRBJ2-7,TRBV18,.,CASSRSGDDEQYF,TGTGCCAGCTCACGGTCGGGAGATGACGAGCAGTACTTC
.,TRBJ2-7,TRBV10-3,TRBD2,CATGTGVGGIYEQYF,TGTGCCACTGGCACGGGAGTCGGGGGGATCTACGAGCAGTACTTC
.,TRBJ2-5,TRBV27,TRBD1,CASSPLLGQAQETQYF,TGTGCCAGCAGTCCGCTCCTTGGACAGGCCCAAGAGACCCAGTACTTC
.,TRBJ2-3,TRBV7-8,TRBD2,CASRRLAGSTDTQYF,TGTGCCAGCAGAAGACTAGCGGGAAGCACAGATACGCAGTATTTT
.,TRBJ2-1,TRBV9,TRBD2,CASSETSGLNEQFF,TGTGCCAGCAGCGAGACTAGCGGGTTGAATGAGCAGTTCTTC
.,TRBJ2-7,TRBV7-9,.,CASSLEKAGPEQYF,TGTGCCAGCAGCTTAGAAAAAGCAGGGCCCGAGCAGTACTTC
once,TRBJ1-3,TRBV4-1,TRBD1,CASSQVFSGTGAGNTIYF,TGCGCCAGCAGCCAAGTTTTTTCTGGGACAGGAGCTGGAAACACCATATATTTT
.,TRBJ2-7,TRBV6-5,.,CASSTTGNSDHEQYF,TGTGCCAGCTCAACAACCGGGAATTCGGATCACGAGCAGTACTTC
.,TRBJ2-2,TRBV7-8,.,CASSLLLSYANTGELFF,TGTGCCAGCAGCTTGTTACTCTCATACGCGAACACCGGGGAGCTGTTTTTT
.,TRBJ2-1,TRBV7-7,.,CASSLLRGNYNEQFF,TGTGCTAGCAGCTTACTAAGGGGGAATTACAATGAGCAGTTCTTC
.,TRBJ2-5,TRBV7-9,TRBD1,CASSAPGQPHETQYF,TGTGCCAGCAGCGCTCCGGGACAGCCGCATGAGACCCAGTACTTC
.,TRBJ2-3,TRBV6-1,.,CASRRGSTDTQYF,TGTGCCAGTCGTCGGGGGAGCACAGATACGCAGTATTTT
.,TRBJ2-5,TRBV6-6,TRBD1,CASSRQGPRYQETQYF,TGTGCCAGCAGCCGACAGGGGCCTCGTTACCAAGAGACCCAGTACTTC
few,TRBJ1-3,TRBV5-1,.,CASSLAAGNTIYF,TGCGCCAGCAGCTTAGCCGCTGGAAACACCATATATTTT
.,TRBJ2-7,TRBV5-1,.,CASSMGARGPPYEQYF,TGCGCCAGCAGCATGGGGGCTAGGGGCCCCCCCTACGAGCAGTACTTC
.,TRBJ1-1,TRBV28,.,CASSSGLVTEAFF,TGTGCCAGCAGTTCCGGGTTGGTAACTGAAGCTTTCTTT
.,TRBJ2-3,TRBV4-1,TRBD2,CASSHAGTRADTQYF,TGCGCCAGCAGCCACGCCGGGACTAGGGCAGATACGCAGTATTTT
once,TRBJ2-5,TRBV19,TRBD1,CASSPQGAETQYF,TGTGCCAGTAGTCCGCAGGGGGCAGAGACCCAGTACTTC
.,TRBJ1-1,TRBV11-2,TRBD1,CASSLAPGGNTEAFF,TGTGCCAGCAGCTTAGCTCCAGGGGGTAACACTGAAGCTTTCTTT
.,TRBJ2-1,TRBV18,.,CASSPGTINNEQFF,TGTGCCAGCTCCCCCGGGACAATCAACAATGAGCAGTTCTTC
.,TRBJ1-2,TRBV29-1,.,CSVDIYGYTF,TGCAGCGTTGACATCTATGGCTACACCTTC
.,TRBJ1-5,TRBV21-1,.,CASGAGGDQPQHF,TGTGCCAGCGGGGCCGGAGGGGATCAGCCCCAGCATTTT
.,TRBJ2-7,TRBV7-9,TRBD1,CASSLALDRGGRNEQYF,TGTGCCAGCAGCTTAGCGCTTGACAGGGGCGGTAGAAACGAGCAGTACTTC
few,TRBJ2-1,TRBV28,TRBD1,CASSLDRPYNEQFF,TGTGCCAGCAGTTTGGACAGGCCGTACAATGAGCAGTTCTTC
once,TRBJ2-3,TRBV7-6,.,CASSSLAERTDTQYF,TGTGCCAGCAGCTCCTTAGCGGAACGCACAGATACGCAGTATTTT
.,TRBJ1-3,TRBV4-1,.,CASSQDVGLGNTIYF,TGCGCCAGCAGCCAAGATGTGGGCTTGGGAAACACCATATATTTT
few,TRBJ1-1,TRBV5-1,.,CASSTVAQGNTEAFF,TGCGCCAGCAGCACGGTGGCCCAGGGGAACACTGAAGCTTTCTTT
once,TRBJ2-4,TRBV7-9,TRBD2,CASSGLGSGVAKNIQYF,TGTGCCAGCAGCGGCCTTGGGAGCGGGGTAGCCAAAAACATTCAGTACTTC
.,TRBJ1-6,TRBV5-6,.,CASSETGGNSPLHF,TGTGCCAGCAGCGAGACTGGAGGGAATTCACCCCTCCACTTT
few,TRBJ2-2,TRBV5-1,TRBD1,CASSVGQGATGELFF,TGCGCCAGCAGCGTGGGACAGGGGGCCACCGGGGAGCTGTTTTTT
.,TRBJ1-2,TRBV5-1,.,CASSLYRDRYTF,TGCGCCAGCAGCCTATACAGGGACCGCTACACCTTC
.,TRBJ2-1,TRBV7-9,.,CASSPRVVANNEQFF,TGTGCCAGCAGCCCCCGAGTGGTAGCTAACAATGAGCAGTTCTTC
.,TRBJ1-4,TRBV9,.,CASTWGDGANEKLFF,TGTGCCAGCACTTGGGGGGACGGGGCTAATGAAAAACTGTTTTTT
.,TRBJ1-5,TRBV10-3,.,CAISAEDNNQPQHF,TGTGCCATCAGTGCAGAGGACAACAATCAGCCCCAGCATTTT